This T cell receptor (beta chain) was captured in a study of beta chain features in type 1 diabetes. The whole isolated RNA underwent reverse transcription, so sequencing captured expressed TCRB transcripts. Only in-frame clones appear in the TCRdb table, and some are missing; sequencing was by immunoSEQ multiplex PCR. The data contain approximately 600,000 clones, 9.5% to 15% of them seen just once; the ten biggest clones take up more than 0.1%. V was clipped by 5 bases and J by 8 bases, with 19 bases between them. The CDR3 loop spans 15 amino acids. Germline CDR1 MDHEN, CDR2 SYDVKM. Study conclusions and caveats: Overrepresentation of cells with high TCR expression could result from cDNA sequencing. Any HLA type influence on TCRB rearrangement was left unresolved here. Type 1 diabetes patients had moderately but significantly shorter TCRB CDR3s in all four CD4+ subsets. Patients with type 1 diabetes showed fewer VDJ junction insertions and more deletions. Patients' naive, central memory and Treg TCRB repertoires seemed closer to one another than those of healthy donors.

This clone was seen only a few times. Antigen: not known. The origin of this receptor is a man under 40 with type 1 diabetes. The chain links TRBV28 to TRBJ2-1, with D possibly matching TRBD1 (6 bases). Input material: naive CD4+ T cells from blood. The CDR3 region has the DNA TGTGCCAGCAGTCCATGGGGGCGGACCGGGGATGAGCAGTTCTTC. It translates to CASSPWGRTGDEQFF. Filled out from reference TRBV28 and TRBJ2-1, the complete variable domain reads DVKVTQSSRYLVKRTGEKVFLECVQDMDHENMFWYRQDPGLGLRLIYFSYDVKMKEKGDIPEGYSVSREKKERFSLILESASTNQTSMYLCASSPWGRTGDEQFFGPGTRLTVL.